The 15 T cell receptor beta chains in this list originate from one sample, sequenced in a study of Graves' ophthalmopathy and Graves' hyperthyroidism. The authors amplified TCR beta CDR3 regions from RNA transcripts. RT-PCR was first run with HTBI primers, then multiplex PCR in a second round. TCRdb reprocessed the multiplex PCR reads with MiXCR, giving one entry per CDR3 protein. The profile shows approximately 460,000 distinct CDR3 sequences, around 15% of them singletons. The sequenced sample was blood. All receptors derive from a woman aged 25-40 years with Graves' ophthalmopathy.

This clonotype was recorded many times. The chain combines TRBV6-1 with TRBJ1-2; a possible D gene is TRBD1 (5 bases). The CDR3 is 15 amino acids. Germline CDR1 and CDR2: MNHNS and SASEGT. Trimming took off 3 bases at V and 4 bases at J, with 15 bases between the two ends. CDR3 protein: CASSEGPGQLYGYTF. The CDR3 region has the DNA TGTGCCAGCAGTGAGGGACCCGGGCAGCTCTATGGCTACACCTTC.

The sample holds many counts of this clonotype. The chain carries TRBV7-8 and TRBJ2-5; 8 bases fit TRBD2. The germline V gene has CDR1 SGHVS and CDR2 FQNEAQ. The V segment lost 2 bases and the J segment 1 base; nucleotides outside the gene matches: 6. The CDR3 covers 16 residues. The CDR3 sequence is CASSLRGGTGQETQYF. The CDR3, as DNA: TGTGCCAGCAGCTTACGGGGGGGCACGGGCCAAGAGACCCAGTACTTC.

In its sample, this clonotype was seen many times. The V and J genes are TRBV20-1 and TRBJ2-7, with D hard to call. This CDR3 contains 13 residues. Trimming cost V 5 bases and J 5 bases, with 16 bases left between them. CDR1 is DFQATT, CDR2 SNEGSKA, per germline (reference sequence). The CDR3 DNA is TGCAGTGCTTCCGGGCCCCCACGGGACGAGCAGTACTTC. Translation: CSASGPPRDEQYF.

The sample holds many counts of this clonotype. The CDR3 loop reads CASSLDRGEPPQHF. The DNA of the CDR3 is TGTGCCAGCAGTTTAGACAGGGGCGAGCCGCCCCAGCATTTT. The chain joins TRBV12-3 or TRBV12-4 to TRBJ1-5; 7 bases map to TRBD1. V trimming: 1 base; J trimming: 9 bases; junction bases outside the gene matches: 6. CDR3 size: 14 residues.

This clonotype has at least ten counts. The rearrangement joins TRBV6-1 to TRBJ1-1; the D is unclear. The CDR3 is 14 residues long. The V end was cut by 2 bases, the J end by 1 base, with 8 bases between. Germline V gene data show CDR1 as MNHNS and CDR2 as SASEGT. This CDR3 is CASSERTENTEAFF. The CDR3 region has the DNA TGTGCCAGCAGTGAAAGGACGGAGAACACTGAAGCTTTCTTT.

This clonotype was counted many times. The gene calls are TRBV28 and TRBJ1-2; D remains unclear. Germline V gene sequence: CDR1 MDHEN, CDR2 SYDVKM. V was pared by 7 bases and J by 7 bases, with 16 bases between. CDR3 size: 13 residues. CDR3 coding DNA: TGTGCCAGCACCGACGATGGGTTCGGTGGCTACACCTTC. It specifies CASTDDGFGGYTF.

This clonotype turned up a few times. The chain uses TRBV3-1 and TRBJ1-2, with 9 bases aligning to TRBD1. This CDR3 is 17 amino acids long. Germline trimming cut 4 bases from V and 4 bases from J; bases unmatched to any gene: 13. CDR1 LGHDT and CDR2 YNNKEL come from the germline V gene (reference sequence). The CDR3 loop reads CASSPRGQGPLGYGYTF. The CDR3 bases are TGTGCCAGCAGCCCAAGGGGACAGGGACCGTTGGGCTATGGCTACACCTTC.

This chain joins TRBV3-1 and TRBJ1-6; the D gene is possibly TRBD1 (5 bases). V dropped 3 bases and J dropped 7 bases, with 13 bases sitting between them. Per the germline V gene, CDR1 is LGHDT and CDR2 is YNNKEL (reference sequence). This CDR3 has 15 amino acids. The CDR3 coding sequence is TGTGCCAGCAGCCAGCAGGGTGTTGCGAATTCACCCCTCCACTTT. Translation: CASSQQGVANSPLHF.

This clonotype has a count of ten or more. J is TRBJ2-7 and V is TRBV6-5, with 8 bases lining up with TRBD2. Germline values: CDR1 MNHEY, CDR2 SVGAGI. The V gene end was trimmed by 4 bases and the J gene end by 1 base; junction bases not matched to a gene: 9. CDR3 length: 16 amino acids. The CDR3 is CASSFTGGVRSYEQYF. In nucleotides, the CDR3 is TGTGCCAGCAGTTTTACCGGGGGGGTGAGGTCCTACGAGCAGTACTTC.

This clonotype was detected only a few times. The V and J genes are TRBV6-5 and TRBJ2-5, with D possibly TRBD1 on 6 matching bases. This CDR3 has 17 residues. Deletions cut 0 bases from V and 2 bases from J, with 16 bases between. From germline, CDR1 is MNHEY and CDR2 SVGAGI. The CDR3 spells CASSYSGGMNPQETQYF. DNA of the CDR3: TGTGCCAGCAGTTACTCTGGGGGCATGAACCCACAAGAGACCCAGTACTTC.

This clonotype was recorded at least ten times. This chain uses TRBV12-3 or TRBV12-4 with TRBJ1-5; D possibly corresponds to TRBD1 (6 bases). This CDR3 has 15 amino acids. Trimming shortened V by 4 bases and J by 6 bases, and 16 bases separated the two germline ends. In DNA, the CDR3 is TGTGCCAGCAGTTCGGACAGTCGGGTAGGTCAGCCCCAGCATTTT. It is translated as CASSSDSRVGQPQHF.

This clonotype was picked up many times. The rearrangement uses TRBV12-3 or TRBV12-4 and TRBJ2-2; 8 nucleotides align to TRBD2. The CDR3 runs 14 residues. The ends lost 6 bases at V and 5 bases at J; junction bases unmatched: 5. CDR3 residues: CASRAGGRTGELFF. For the CDR3, the DNA is TGTGCCAGCAGGGCGGGGGGAAGGACCGGGGAGCTGTTTTTT.

The rearrangement links TRBV18 to TRBJ2-7; D not certain. The CDR3 runs to 12 residues. V lost 6 bases and J 7 bases, leaving 13 bases between the germline ends. Germline assignment: CDR1 KGHSH and CDR2 LQKENI. The CDR3 loop is CASSPPLREQYF. DNA of the CDR3: TGTGCCAGCTCCCCCCCATTGAGGGAGCAGTACTTC.

This clonotype has ten or more counts. The V and J genes are TRBV20-1 and TRBJ2-7; 11 bases agree with TRBD2. The CDR3 extends over 15 amino acids. V gave up 3 bases and J gave up 2 bases; unmatched junction bases: 6. The germline V gene has CDR1 DFQATT and CDR2 SNEGSKA (reference sequence). The CDR3 loop is CSARGTSGVTYEQYF. In nucleotides, the CDR3 is TGCAGTGCTAGGGGGACTAGCGGCGTAACCTACGAGCAGTACTTC.

This clonotype was detected ten times or more. This sequence joins TRBV20-1 and TRBJ1-5; D is uncertain. V was trimmed by 0 bases and J by 1 base, leaving 4 bases between them. The CDR3 totals 13 residues. Germline V gene lookup returns CDR1 DFQATT and CDR2 SNEGSKA (reference sequence). The CDR3 sequence: CSARDWSNQPQHF. The CDR3 DNA sequence: TGCAGTGCTAGAGATTGGAGCAATCAGCCCCAGCATTTT.